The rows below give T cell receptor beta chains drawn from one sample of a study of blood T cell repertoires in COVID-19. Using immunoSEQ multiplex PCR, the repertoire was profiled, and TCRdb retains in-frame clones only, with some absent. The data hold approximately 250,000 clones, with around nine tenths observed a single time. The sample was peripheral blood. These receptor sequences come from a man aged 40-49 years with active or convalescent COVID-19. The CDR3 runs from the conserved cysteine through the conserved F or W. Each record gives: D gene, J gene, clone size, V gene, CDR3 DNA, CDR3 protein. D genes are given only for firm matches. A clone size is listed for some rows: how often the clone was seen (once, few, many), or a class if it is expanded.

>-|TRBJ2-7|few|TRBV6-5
TGTGCCAGCAGTTACTCCTACAGTTCGGCCTACGAGCAGTACTTC
CASSYSYSSAYEQYF
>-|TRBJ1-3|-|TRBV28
TGTGCCAGCAGTTCACCTGGGGGGGAGTCTGGAAACACCATATATTTT
CASSSPGGESGNTIYF
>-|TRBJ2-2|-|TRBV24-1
TGTGCCACCAGTGACCCCGGACAGAACACCGGGGAGCTGTTTTTT
CATSDPGQNTGELFF
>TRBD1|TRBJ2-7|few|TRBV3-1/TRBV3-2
TGTGCCAGCAGCCGCCCCGGGACAGGGTCCTACGAGCAGTACTTC
CASSRPGTGSYEQYF
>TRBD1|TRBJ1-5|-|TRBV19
TGTGCCAGTAGTTCACAGGGGGCGGGCCAGCCCCAGCATTTT
CASSSQGAGQPQHF
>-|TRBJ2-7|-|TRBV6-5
TGTGCCAGCAGGCTACAGGACTCCTACGAGCAGTACTTC
CASRLQDSYEQYF
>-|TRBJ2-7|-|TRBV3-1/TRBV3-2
TGTGCCAGCAGCCAGGGCCGCACCTACGAGCAGTACTTC
CASSQGRTYEQYF
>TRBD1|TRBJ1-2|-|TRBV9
TGTGCCAGCAGCGTGGGGACAGGGGGGAAGAGCTACACCTTC
CASSVGTGGKSYTF
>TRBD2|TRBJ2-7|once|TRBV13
TGTGCCAGCAGCTCTAGCGGGACCGAGCAGTACTTC
CASSSSGTEQYF
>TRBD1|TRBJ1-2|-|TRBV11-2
TGTGCCAGCAGCTTGGGACAGAACTATGGCTACACCTTC
CASSLGQNYGYTF
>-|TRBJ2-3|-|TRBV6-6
TGTGCCAGCAGGCGGCGGGGTAAAGATACGCAGTATTTT
CASRRRGKDTQYF
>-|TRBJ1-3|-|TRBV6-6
TGTGCCAGCAGTTCTCTCTCTGGAAACACCATATATTTT
CASSSLSGNTIYF
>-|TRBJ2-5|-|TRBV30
TGTGCCTGGAGTGAAGGGGCAGAGACCCAGTACTTC
CAWSEGAETQYF
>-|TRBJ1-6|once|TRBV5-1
TGCGCCAGCAGCAGTGGGCGGGGGGAAGAATGGAATTCACCCCTCCACTTT
CASSSGRGEEWNSPLHF
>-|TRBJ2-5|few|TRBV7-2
TGTGCCAGCAGCTTACCCACCTTAGCGGCACAAGAGACCCAGTACTTC
CASSLPTLAAQETQYF
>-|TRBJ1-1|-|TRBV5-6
TGTGCCAGCAGCCGACGGCAGGGAAGAGGCACTGAAGCTTTCTTT
CASSRRQGRGTEAFF
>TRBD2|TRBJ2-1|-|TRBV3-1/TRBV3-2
TGTGCCAGCAGCCGATCGGCGGCTAGCGGGGGGGCCTCTGGGCAGTTCTTC
CASSRSAASGGASGQFF
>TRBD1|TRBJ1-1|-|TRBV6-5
TGTGCCAGCGGGAAAAACAGGGGCCAGAACACTGAAGCTTTCTTT
CASGKNRGQNTEAFF
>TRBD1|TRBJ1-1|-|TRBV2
TGTGCCAGCAGTGAAGTTAGGGGGCGAGGCACTGAAGCTTTCTTT
CASSEVRGRGTEAFF
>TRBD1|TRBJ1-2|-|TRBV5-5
TGTGCCAGCAGCCCGGAGGGGGCTGGCTACACCTTC
CASSPEGAGYTF
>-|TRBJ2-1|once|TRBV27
TGTGCCAGCAGGATAGGGGGCAATGAGCAGTTCTTC
CASRIGGNEQFF
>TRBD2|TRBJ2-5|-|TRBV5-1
TGCGCCAGCAGCTTCGGTCTAGCGGGAGGGCTTGGAGAGACCCAGTACTTC
CASSFGLAGGLGETQYF
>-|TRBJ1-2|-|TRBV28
TGTGCCAGCAGGCCCGGGGGATCTCTGACCTATGGCTACACCTTC
CASRPGGSLTYGYTF
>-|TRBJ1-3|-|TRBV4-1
TGCGCCAGCAGCCAACGGACAGCCCCCTTCTCTGGAAACACCATATATTTT
CASSQRTAPFSGNTIYF
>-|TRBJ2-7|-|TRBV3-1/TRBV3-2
TGTGCCAGCAGCCAAGAAAGGGGACTTTTCTACGAGCAGTACTTC
CASSQERGLFYEQYF
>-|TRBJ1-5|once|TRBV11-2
TGTGCCAGCAGCACGGACAGTAATCAGCCCCAGCATTTT
CASSTDSNQPQHF
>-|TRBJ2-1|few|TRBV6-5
TGTGCCAGCAGTATCTCGACTGAGCGGGATGAGCAGTTCTTC
CASSISTERDEQFF
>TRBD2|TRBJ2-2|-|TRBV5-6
TGTGCCAGCAGCTTAAAGGTGTACCGCGGGAGTACTAACACCGGGGAGCTGTTTTTT
CASSLKVYRGSTNTGELFF